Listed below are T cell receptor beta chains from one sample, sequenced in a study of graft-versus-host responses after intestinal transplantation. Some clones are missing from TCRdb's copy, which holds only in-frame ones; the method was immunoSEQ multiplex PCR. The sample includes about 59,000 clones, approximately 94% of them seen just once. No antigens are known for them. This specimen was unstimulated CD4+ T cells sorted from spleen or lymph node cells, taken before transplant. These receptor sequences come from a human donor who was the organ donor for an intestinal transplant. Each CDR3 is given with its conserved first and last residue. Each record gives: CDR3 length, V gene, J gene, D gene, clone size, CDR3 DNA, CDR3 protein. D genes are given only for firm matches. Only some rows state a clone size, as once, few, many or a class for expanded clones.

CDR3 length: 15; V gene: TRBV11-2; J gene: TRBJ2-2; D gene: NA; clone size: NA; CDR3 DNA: TGTGCCAGCAGCCCGCCCAGGATTAACACCGGGGAGCTGTTTTTT; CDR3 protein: CASSPPRINTGELFF
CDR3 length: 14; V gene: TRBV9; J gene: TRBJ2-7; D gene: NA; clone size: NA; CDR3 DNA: TGTGCCAGCAGCCCCCGGGCCAGCTCCTACGAGCAGTACTTC; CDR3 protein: CASSPRASSYEQYF
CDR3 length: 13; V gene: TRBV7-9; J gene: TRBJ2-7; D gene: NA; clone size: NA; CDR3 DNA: TGTGCCAGCAGCTTAGGGGGTAACTACGAGCAGTACTTC; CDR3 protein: CASSLGGNYEQYF
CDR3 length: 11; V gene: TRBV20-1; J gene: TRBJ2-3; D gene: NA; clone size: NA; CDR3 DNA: TGCAGTGCTAGTAACACAGATACGCAGTATTTT; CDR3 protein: CSASNTDTQYF
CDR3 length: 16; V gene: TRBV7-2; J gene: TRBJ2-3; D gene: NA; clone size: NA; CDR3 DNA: TGTGCCAGCAGCTTATCGAGGGACGGCCGCACAGATACGCAGTATTTT; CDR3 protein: CASSLSRDGRTDTQYF
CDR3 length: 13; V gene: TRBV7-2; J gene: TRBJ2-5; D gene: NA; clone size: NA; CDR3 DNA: TGTGCCAGCAGCTTAGCGAGGGGAGAGACCCAGTACTTC; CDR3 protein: CASSLARGETQYF
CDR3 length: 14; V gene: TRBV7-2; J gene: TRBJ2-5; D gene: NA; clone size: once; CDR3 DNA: TGTGCCAGCAGCTCCTCAGGACTGAAAGAGACCCAGTACTTC; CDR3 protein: CASSSSGLKETQYF
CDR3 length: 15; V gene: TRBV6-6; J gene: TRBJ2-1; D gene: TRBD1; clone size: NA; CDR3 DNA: TGTGCCAGCAGTCAAACCGGGACAGGGGGTAATGAGCAGTTCTTC; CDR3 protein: CASSQTGTGGNEQFF
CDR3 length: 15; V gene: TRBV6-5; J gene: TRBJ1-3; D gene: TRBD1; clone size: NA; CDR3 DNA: TGTGCCAGCAGGCGACAGGGAACACCTGGAAACACCATATATTTT; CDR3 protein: CASRRQGTPGNTIYF
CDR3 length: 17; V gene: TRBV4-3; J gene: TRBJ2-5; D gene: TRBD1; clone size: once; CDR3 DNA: TGCGCCAGCAGTAGAAGTCGGACAGGGACCTTCCAAGAGACCCAGTACTTC; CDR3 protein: CASSRSRTGTFQETQYF
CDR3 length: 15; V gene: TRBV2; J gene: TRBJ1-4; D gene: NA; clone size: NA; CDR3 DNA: TGTGCCAGCAGTGAATTAGGTCAGGGAAAGGGAAAACTGTTTTTT; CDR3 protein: CASSELGQGKGKLFF
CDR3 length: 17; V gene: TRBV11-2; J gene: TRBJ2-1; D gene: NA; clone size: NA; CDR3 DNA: TGTGCCAGCAGCTTTGGAGCGGTATTCCGCTCCTACAATGAGCAGTTCTTC; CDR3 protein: CASSFGAVFRSYNEQFF
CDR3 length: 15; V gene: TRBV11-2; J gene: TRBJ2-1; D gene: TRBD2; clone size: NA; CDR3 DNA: TGTGCCAGCACCCCTCGGGGGGGCTCCTACAATGAGCAGTTCTTC; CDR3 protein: CASTPRGGSYNEQFF
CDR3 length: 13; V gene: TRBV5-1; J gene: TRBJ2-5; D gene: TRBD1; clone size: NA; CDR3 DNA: TGCGCCAGCAGGCTCAGAGGGGGCGAGACCCAGTACTTC; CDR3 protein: CASRLRGGETQYF
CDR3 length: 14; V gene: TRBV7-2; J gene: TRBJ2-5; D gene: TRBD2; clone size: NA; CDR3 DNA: TGTGCCAGCAGGGAAGCGGGGAACGGGGAGACCCAGTACTTC; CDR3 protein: CASREAGNGETQYF
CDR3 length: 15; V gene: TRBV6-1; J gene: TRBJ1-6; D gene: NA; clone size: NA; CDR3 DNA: TGTGCCAGCAGTTGGACAGACGCGATCAATTCACCCCTCCACTTT; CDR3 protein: CASSWTDAINSPLHF
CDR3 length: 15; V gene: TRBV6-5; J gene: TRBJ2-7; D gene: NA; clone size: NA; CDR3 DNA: TGTGCCAGCAGCCGCAAGGGGGTGGGACCCTACGAGCAGTACTTC; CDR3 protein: CASSRKGVGPYEQYF
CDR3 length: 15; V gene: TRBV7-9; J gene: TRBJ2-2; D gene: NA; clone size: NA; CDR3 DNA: TGTGCCAGCAGCTTAAAGAGAATGAACACCGGGGAGCTGTTTTTT; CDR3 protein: CASSLKRMNTGELFF
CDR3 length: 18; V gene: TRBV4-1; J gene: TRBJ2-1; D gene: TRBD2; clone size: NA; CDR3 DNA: TGCGCCAGCAGCCAACCTAGGGCTAGCGGGGGGGTTGGGAATGAGCAGTTCTTC; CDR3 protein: CASSQPRASGGVGNEQFF
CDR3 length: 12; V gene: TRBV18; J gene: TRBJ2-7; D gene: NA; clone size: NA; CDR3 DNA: TGTGCCAGCTCACCAACAGGGTACGAGCAGTACTTC; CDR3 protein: CASSPTGYEQYF
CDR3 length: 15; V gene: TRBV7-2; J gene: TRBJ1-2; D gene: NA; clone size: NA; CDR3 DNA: TGTGCCAGCAGCTTAGGGGGTAGTTTGGGAGGTGGCTACACCTTC; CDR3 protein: CASSLGGSLGGGYTF
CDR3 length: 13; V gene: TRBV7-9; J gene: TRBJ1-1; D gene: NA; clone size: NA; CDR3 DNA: TGTGCCAGCAGCTTAGGACAGTTCACTGAAGCTTTCTTT; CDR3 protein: CASSLGQFTEAFF
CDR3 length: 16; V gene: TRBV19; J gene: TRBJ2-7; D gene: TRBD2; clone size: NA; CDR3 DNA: TGTGCCAGTAGTATCCGACCTCGGGAGGGGCCCTACGAGCAGTACTTC; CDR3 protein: CASSIRPREGPYEQYF
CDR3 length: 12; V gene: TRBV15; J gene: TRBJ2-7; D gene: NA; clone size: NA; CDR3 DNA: TGTGCCACCAGCAGAGGGGCCCACGAGCAGTACTTC; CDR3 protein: CATSRGAHEQYF
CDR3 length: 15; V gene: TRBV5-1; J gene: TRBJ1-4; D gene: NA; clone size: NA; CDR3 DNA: TGCGCCAGCAGCTTGTCGGACTCCTCTAATGAAAAACTGTTTTTT; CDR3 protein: CASSLSDSSNEKLFF
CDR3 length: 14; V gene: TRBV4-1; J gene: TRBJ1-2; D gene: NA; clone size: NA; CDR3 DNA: TGCGCCAGCAGCCAAACTTCAAATCCGGGCGGCTACACCTTC; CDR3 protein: CASSQTSNPGGYTF
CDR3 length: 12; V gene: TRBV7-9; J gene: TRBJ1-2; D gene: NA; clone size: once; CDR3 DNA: TGTGCCAGCAGCCGAGACCTAGGGGGCTACACCTTC; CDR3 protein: CASSRDLGGYTF
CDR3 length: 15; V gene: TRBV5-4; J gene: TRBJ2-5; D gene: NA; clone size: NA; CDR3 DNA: TGTGCCAGCAGCTTGGGGGGGGCCGAGAGGGAGACCCAGTACTTC; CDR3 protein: CASSLGGAERETQYF
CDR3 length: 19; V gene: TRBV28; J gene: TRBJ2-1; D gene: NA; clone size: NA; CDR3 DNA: TGTGCCAGCAGTACGTTTTTTCCCTCCGCTGCGGGGGCTTACAATGAGCAGTTCTTC; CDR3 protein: CASSTFFPSAAGAYNEQFF
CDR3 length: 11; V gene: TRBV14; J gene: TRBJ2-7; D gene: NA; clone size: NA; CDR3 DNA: TGTGCCAGCAGCCAAGCCTACGAGCAGTACTTC; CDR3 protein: CASSQAYEQYF